This passage covers 23 T cell receptor beta chains from one sample sequenced in a study of CD8 T cells in Susac syndrome. The RNA input was 0.5 to 1 ug, and it was reverse transcribed with random hexamers. In TCRdb, the immunoSEQ multiplex PCR reads were re-called with MiXCR into one record per CDR3 protein. The profile shows about 150,000 distinct CDR3 sequences, 94% of them singletons. Specimen: CD4+ T cells from PBMCs. The receptors were sampled from a human donor in good health.

J is TRBJ2-3 and V is TRBV30, with 11 bases lining up with TRBD1. The CDR3 contains 15 residues. The germline V gene encodes CDR1 GTSNPN and CDR2 SVGIG (reference sequence). With 2 bases clipped from V and 5 bases from J, the junction kept 6 bases outside the gene matches. The CDR3 DNA follows: TGTGCCTGGAGTTTGGGACAGGGGGGGAAAGATACGCAGTATTTT. Residues: CAWSLGQGGKDTQYF.

The J gene is TRBJ2-5, the V gene TRBV30; no definite D call. V lost 1 base to trimming and J lost 5 bases, with 11 bases between them. The CDR3 loop spans 13 amino acids. Germline V CDR1 and CDR2: GTSNPN, SVGIG (reference sequence). The CDR3 here is CAWSGPIEETQYF. CDR3 coding DNA: TGTGCCTGGAGTGGGCCGATCGAGGAGACCCAGTACTTC. Full variable domain (missing parts from reference TRBV30 and TRBJ2-5): SQTIHQWPATLVQPVGSPLSLECTVEGTSNPNLYWYRQAAGRGLQLLFYSVGIGQISSEVPQNLSASRPQDRQFILSSKKLLLSDSGFYLCAWSGPIEETQYFGPGTRLLVL.

This chain joins TRBV27 and TRBJ2-1; 9 nucleotides align to TRBD2. With V trimmed by 2 bases and J by 13 bases, 3 bases remained unmatched. CDR1 MNHEY and CDR2 SMNVEV come from the germline V gene (reference sequence). CDR3 length: 12 amino acids. CDR3 bases: TGTGCCAGCAGTTTAGCGGGAGGGTTCCAGTTCTTC. Amino acids: CASSLAGGFQFF.

The J gene is TRBJ2-3, the V gene TRBV9; 12 bases are shared with TRBD2. Germline-derived CDR1 and CDR2 are SGDLS and YYNGEE. The CDR3 extends over 15 amino acids. The V and J ends lost 0 bases and 6 bases, in that order; junction bases with no gene match: 2. DNA for the CDR3: TGTGCCAGCAGCGTAGGACTAGCGGGAGCGGATACGCAGTATTTT. It is translated as CASSVGLAGADTQYF.

The chain links TRBV12-3 or TRBV12-4 to TRBJ2-1; 11 positions match TRBD2. J gave up 4 bases and V 3 bases, and 2 bases lay outside the gene matches. The CDR3 has 15 amino acids. The CDR3 reads CASSFLAGGYNEQFF. CDR3 in DNA: TGTGCCAGCAGTTTCCTAGCGGGAGGTTACAATGAGCAGTTCTTC.

The chain has TRBV7-9 and TRBJ2-3; 7 nucleotides align to TRBD1. The ends lost 7 bases at V and 4 bases at J; junction bases unmatched: 11. The CDR3 length is 15 residues. CDR1 and CDR2 (germline): SEHNR, FQNEAQ (reference sequence). For the CDR3, the DNA is TGTGCCAGCACCGAAGTACAGGGGCCTGCAGATACGCAGTATTTT. Protein product: CASTEVQGPADTQYF. The entire variable domain, with the rest obtained from reference TRBV7-9 and TRBJ2-3, is as follows: DTGVSQNPRHKITKRGQNVTFRCDPISEHNRLYWYRQTLGQGPEFLTYFQNEAQLEKSRLLSDRFSAERPKGSFSTLEIQRTEQGDSAMYLCASTEVQGPADTQYFGPGTRLTVL.

The table lists this clonotype with a count of one. The chain employs TRBV9 and TRBJ1-3; perhaps TRBD1 as D (6 bases). Germline CDR1 SGDLS, CDR2 YYNGEE. The CDR3 totals 14 residues. The V end was cut by 0 bases, the J end by 7 bases, with 11 bases between. This CDR3 is CASSVELGANTIYF. In DNA, the CDR3 is TGTGCCAGCAGCGTAGAACTGGGGGCGAACACCATATATTTT.

DNA for the CDR3: TGTGCCAGCTCACAGTCAGCATCCTACGAGCAGTACTTC. Protein: CASSQSASYEQYF. The chain joins TRBV18 to TRBJ2-7; unclear D gene. Trimming left V 4 bases short and J 1 base short, with 8 bases between. Per the germline V gene, CDR1 is KGHSH and CDR2 is LQKENI. The CDR3 loop spans 13 amino acids.

The chain has TRBV5-4 and TRBJ2-1, with D unclear. The ends were cut back, 4 bases at V and 1 base at J, with 18 bases in the middle. CDR1 SGHNT and CDR2 YYREEE come from the germline V gene (reference sequence). This CDR3 is 17 amino acids long. The CDR3 DNA reads as TGTGCCAGCAGCCCCGCCCTCGCGGAGTGGTCCTACAATGAGCAGTTCTTC. Translated, it gives CASSPALAEWSYNEQFF.

The chain's CDR3 is CASSQDTSGHYNEQFF. In DNA, the CDR3 is TGTGCCAGCAGCCAGGATACTAGCGGGCACTACAATGAGCAGTTCTTC. This sequence joins TRBV3-1 and TRBJ2-1; 9 bases fit TRBD2. This CDR3 has 16 residues. Germline assignment: CDR1 LGHDT and CDR2 YNNKEL (reference sequence). The trim removed 3 bases at V and 3 bases at J, leaving 6 bases unmatched.

The V gene is TRBV3-1, the J gene TRBJ2-7; no definite D call. The CDR3 is 13 residues long. The V and J ends lost 1 base and 3 bases respectively, with 7 bases between them. Germline V gene sequence: CDR1 LGHDT, CDR2 YNNKEL (reference sequence). CDR3 sequence (DNA): TGTGCCAGCAGCCAAGTAAGGCACTACGAGCAGTACTTC. Protein: CASSQVRHYEQYF.

The V gene is TRBV28, the J gene TRBJ1-5; D is perhaps TRBD1 (5 bases). CDR3 size: 14 residues. Germline V gene data show CDR1 as MDHEN and CDR2 as SYDVKM. The ends were cut back, 6 bases at V and 4 bases at J, with 13 bases in the middle. The CDR3 nucleotides are TGTGCCAGCAGGGGACCGGGCCGGAATCAGCCCCAGCATTTT. This encodes CASRGPGRNQPQHF.

J is TRBJ1-2 and V is TRBV12-3 or TRBV12-4, with a tentative D call TRBD1 (5 bases). The V gene lost 2 bases and the J gene lost 8 bases, with 12 bases spanning the gap. The CDR3 is 13 amino acids. CDR3 sequence reads: CASSLTTERGYTF. The DNA for the CDR3 is TGTGCCAGCAGTTTAACGACAGAAAGGGGCTACACCTTC.

The chain links TRBV3-1 to TRBJ1-2; D gene uncertain. This CDR3 contains 15 residues. V was trimmed by 1 base and J by 8 bases, leaving 17 bases between them. Germline V gene sequence: CDR1 LGHDT, CDR2 YNNKEL (reference sequence). This CDR3 is CASSQVYSSRMGYTF. DNA for the CDR3: TGTGCCAGCAGCCAAGTCTATAGTAGTCGAATGGGCTACACCTTC.

V is TRBV6-2 or TRBV6-3 and J is TRBJ1-1, with D unclear. The germline V and J ends were trimmed by 2 bases and 4 bases, with 8 bases remaining between them. Germline V lookup: CDR1 MNHEY, CDR2 SVGEGT. The CDR3 is 13 amino acids. For the CDR3, the DNA is TGTGCCAGCAGTTACAGTCCCAGCACTGAAGCTTTCTTT. The encoded protein is CASSYSPSTEAFF.

Remarks on this clonotype: Germline and junction disagree at one end, which may indicate a read error. The V call is TRBV5-4, the J call TRBJ2-5; the D gene is possibly TRBD2 (5 bases). Germline CDR1 reads SGHNT; CDR2 reads YYREEE (reference sequence). There are 15 residues in the CDR3. The CDR3 region has the DNA TGTGCCAGCAGTTTGGACTTACAGTACCAAGAGACCCGGTACTTC. Translating gives CASSLDLQYQETRYF.

V usage is TRBV5-4 and J usage is TRBJ2-1, with TRBD2 matching 14 bases. This CDR3 region has 17 residues. The ends lost 2 bases at V and 7 bases at J; junction bases unmatched: 8. Germline V gene lookup returns CDR1 SGHNT and CDR2 YYREEE (reference sequence). In DNA, the CDR3 is TGTGCCAGCAGCTTAGGGACTAGCGGGAGTGGTGGGAATGAGCAGTTCTTC. It is translated as CASSLGTSGSGGNEQFF.

V is TRBV19 and J is TRBJ2-6; D is undetermined. Deletions cut 6 bases from V and 0 bases from J, with 9 bases between. The germline V gene has CDR1 LNHDA and CDR2 SQIVND (reference sequence). The CDR3 contains 15 residues. The CDR3 spells CASRTASSGANVLTF. The DNA for the CDR3 is TGTGCCAGTAGGACCGCTAGCTCTGGGGCCAACGTCCTGACTTTC.

V is TRBV5-1 and J is TRBJ2-5, with D hard to call. This CDR3 has 11 amino acids. In germline, CDR1 is SGHRS, CDR2 YFSETQ. V was pared by 5 bases and J by 5 bases, with 7 bases between. As DNA, the CDR3 is TGCGCCAGCAGGGCAGTGGAGACCCAGTACTTC. It encodes CASRAVETQYF.

The chain has TRBV20-1 and TRBJ1-1, with 9 bases identical to TRBD1. Germline-derived CDR1 and CDR2 are DFQATT and SNEGSKA (reference sequence). The CDR3 extends over 15 amino acids. Trimming cost V 3 bases and J 4 bases; bases outside gene matches: 9. This CDR3 is CSASPGTGLGTEAFF. As DNA, the CDR3 is TGCAGTGCTAGCCCCGGGACAGGGTTGGGCACTGAAGCTTTCTTT.

In its sample, this clonotype was seen once. The chain joins TRBV4-1 to TRBJ1-2; no definite D call. This CDR3 is 12 amino acids long. Germline CDR1 and CDR2: MGHRA and YSYEKL. Trimming stripped 0 bases from V and 6 bases from J, with 5 bases between. The DNA of the CDR3 is TGCGCCAGCAGCCAAGAGGGGAATGGCTACACCTTC. Amino acids: CASSQEGNGYTF.

The V and J genes are TRBV7-9 and TRBJ2-5, with 9 bases matching TRBD1. This CDR3 spans 13 amino acids. V shed 6 bases and J 5 bases; nucleotides not matched to a gene: 4. The germline CDR1 and CDR2 sequences are SEHNR and FQNEAQ (reference sequence). The CDR3 region is CASSSTGGETQYF. The CDR3 DNA is TGTGCCAGCAGTTCGACAGGGGGGGAGACCCAGTACTTC.

The chain combines TRBV25-1 with TRBJ1-2; D gene uncertain. Between the trimmed V and J ends, which lost 1 base and 7 bases, there was a span of 10 bases. Per the germline V gene, CDR1 is MGHDK and CDR2 is SYGVNS. This CDR3 spans 13 amino acids. The chain's CDR3 is CASSEFLRGGYTF. CDR3 coding DNA: TGTGCCAGCAGTGAATTCCTCCGGGGTGGCTACACCTTC.